What follows are 16 T cell receptor beta chains derived from one specimen sequenced in a study of human T cells and chemical hapten exposure. The time point: patch test 2, 6 weeks after DPC sensitization. Regarding treatment: therapeutic diphenylcyclopropenone sensitization with weekly scalp DPC. TCRdb ran MiXCR on the RACE reads and lists one entry per CDR3 protein. The sample has some 99,000 distinct CDR3 sequences, 9% to 9.5% seen once. Sequenced here: whole blood, sampled in connection with sensitization to the hapten diphenylcyclopropenone (DPC). These receptor sequences come from a woman between 40 and 50 years old with alopecia areata. Some clones in this sample may be carry-over from other donors' samples.

The chain has TRBV7-9 and TRBJ1-4, with D maybe TRBD1 (5 bases). Trimming shortened V by 5 bases and J by 6 bases, and 16 bases separated the two germline ends. Germline V lookup: CDR1 SEHNR, CDR2 FQNEAQ (reference sequence). CDR3 length equals 15 residues. CDR3 DNA: TGTGCCAGCAGCCCACGGAAGGGGCAGGATGAAAAACTGTTTTTT. It specifies CASSPRKGQDEKLFF.

This clonotype appeared a few times. The V gene is TRBV6-2 or TRBV6-3, the J gene TRBJ1-5, with TRBD1 as a possible D gene (5 bases). This CDR3 spans 14 amino acids. The V end was cut by 4 bases, the J end by 6 bases, with 13 bases between. Germline V CDR1 and CDR2: MNHEY, SVGEGT. The CDR3 DNA reads TGTGCCAGCAGTTCCTTAGGGGCTTCTCAGCCCCAGCATTTT. Its translation is CASSSLGASQPQHF.

This clonotype turned up a few times. The rearrangement uses TRBV7-9 and TRBJ2-3; 8 positions agree with TRBD2. This CDR3 has 15 amino acids. Germline assignment: CDR1 SEHNR and CDR2 FQNEAQ (reference sequence). The trim removed 7 bases at V and 3 bases at J, leaving 9 bases unmatched. DNA for the CDR3: TGTGCCAGCACCCCAACGGGACTAGTAACAGATACGCAGTATTTT. It yields the protein CASTPTGLVTDTQYF. Combining the CDR3 with reference TRBV7-9 and TRBJ2-3 gives the whole variable domain DTGVSQNPRHKITKRGQNVTFRCDPISEHNRLYWYRQTLGQGPEFLTYFQNEAQLEKSRLLSDRFSAERPKGSFSTLEIQRTEQGDSAMYLCASTPTGLVTDTQYFGPGTRLTVL.

This chain connects TRBV2 to TRBJ2-6; no reliable D call. The V gene's germline CDR1 is SNHLY and CDR2 FYNNEI. This CDR3 is built from 15 residues. Trimming removed 8 bases from V and 0 bases from J, with 11 bases in between. The chain's CDR3 is CASGEDPSGANVLTF. The CDR3 nucleotides are TGTGCCAGCGGGGAAGATCCCTCTGGGGCCAACGTCCTGACTTTC.

This clonotype was recorded a few times. The chain links TRBV6-5 to TRBJ2-3, with 9 bases matching TRBD2. The V and J ends lost 6 bases and 7 bases, in that order; junction bases with no gene match: 14. In germline, CDR1 is MNHEY, CDR2 SVGAGI. This CDR3 is built from 16 residues. The CDR3 coding sequence is TGTGCCAGCAGGCGAGCCCGGACTAGCGAGATATATACGCAGTATTTT. Its protein product is CASRRARTSEIYTQYF.

This clonotype was seen only a few times. This chain connects TRBV29-1 to TRBJ2-3; D is perhaps TRBD1 (5 bases). This CDR3 has 13 amino acids. Trimming removed 5 bases at V and 2 bases at J, with 11 bases between. From germline, CDR1 is SQVTM and CDR2 ANQGSEA. This CDR3 is CSVSDSVTDTQYF. As DNA, the CDR3 is TGCAGCGTTAGCGACAGTGTCACAGATACGCAGTATTTT.

The rearrangement links TRBV6-5 to TRBJ2-5, with 7 bases fitting TRBD1. Germline CDR1 and CDR2: MNHEY and SVGAGI. CDR3 size: 14 residues. V shed 7 bases, J shed 5 bases, and the junction held 10 bases outside the gene matches. CDR3 sequence reads: CASNLGGSGETQYF. The CDR3 region has the DNA TGTGCCAGCAATCTAGGGGGCTCTGGGGAGACCCAGTACTTC.

Ten or more counts support this clonotype. The chain couples TRBV12-3 or TRBV12-4 to TRBJ2-1; D call uncertain. The CDR3 is made up of 12 amino acids. Trimming removed 4 bases at V and 7 bases at J, with 8 bases between. The CDR3, as DNA: TGTGCCAGCAGTTCCCTGGGAAATGAGCAGTTCTTC. Protein product: CASSSLGNEQFF.

This clonotype has ten or more counts. The CDR3, as DNA: TGTGCCAGCAGTTTATTTGCAGGAGCCACAGATACGCAGTATTTT. Amino acid sequence: CASSLFAGATDTQYF. This chain joins TRBV27 and TRBJ2-3; D gene uncertain. The V end was cut by 1 base, the J end by 2 bases, with 10 bases between. The CDR3 length is 15 residues. Germline CDR1 MNHEY, CDR2 SMNVEV (reference sequence).

This clonotype occurred many times. This chain connects TRBV10-2 to TRBJ1-2; D is unresolved. This CDR3 region has 13 residues. V shed 2 bases and J shed 2 bases, with 6 bases lying between them. CDR1 WSHSY and CDR2 SAAADI come from the germline V gene. CDR3 sequence (DNA): TGCGCCAGCAGTGAGGGACCCAACTATGGCTACACCTTC. Protein product: CASSEGPNYGYTF.

Many counts were recorded for this clonotype. Here the CDR3 reads CASSSYTGDYGYTF. The CDR3 bases are TGTGCCAGCAGCTCTTATACAGGGGACTATGGCTACACCTTC. This chain joins TRBV12-3 or TRBV12-4 and TRBJ1-2; 7 positions agree with TRBD1. This CDR3 contains 14 residues. Trimming at V came to 6 bases and at J to 3 bases, leaving 7 bases not matched to a gene.

This clonotype was detected many times. This chain joins TRBV12-3 or TRBV12-4 and TRBJ1-5; unclear D gene. Trimming pared 6 bases from V and 3 bases from J, leaving 15 bases between. This CDR3 spans 15 amino acids. Here the CDR3 reads CASSERVGHNQPQHF. The CDR3, as DNA: TGTGCCAGCAGCGAAAGGGTGGGCCACAATCAGCCCCAGCATTTT.

This clonotype appeared many times. The chain is built from TRBV6-1 and TRBJ2-3; D call uncertain. The V gene lost 7 bases and the J gene lost 2 bases, with 7 bases spanning the gap. The CDR3 extends over 12 amino acids. Germline CDR1 MNHNS, CDR2 SASEGT. The CDR3 DNA sequence: TGTGCCAGCAAGCCCCACACAGATACGCAGTATTTT. Translated, it gives CASKPHTDTQYF.

The sample holds a few counts of this clonotype. This chain joins TRBV4-1 and TRBJ2-7; 9 bases map to TRBD2. The length of the CDR3 is 17 residues. Germline lookup yields CDR1 MGHRA and CDR2 YSYEKL. V shed 4 bases, J shed 0 bases, and the junction held 10 bases outside the gene matches. CDR3 loop: CASSLRIAGAFSYEQYF. The CDR3 DNA reads as TGCGCCAGCAGCCTCCGAATAGCGGGGGCCTTCTCCTACGAGCAGTACTTC.

The DNA of the CDR3 is TGTGCCATAAGCCTGACGCCCGCCGGGGAGCTGTTTTTT. Protein sequence: CAISLTPAGELFF. V usage is TRBV19 and J usage is TRBJ2-2; D is undetermined. This CDR3 comprises 13 residues. The germline gives CDR1 LNHDA, CDR2 SQIVND (reference sequence). Trimming cost V 10 bases and J 6 bases, with 15 bases left between them.

This clonotype has at least ten counts. This sequence joins TRBV9 and TRBJ2-7; unclear D gene. CDR3 length: 15 amino acids. V lost 2 bases to trimming and J lost 4 bases, with 16 bases between them. Per the germline V gene, CDR1 is SGDLS and CDR2 is YYNGEE. CDR3 amino acids: CASSVDPDPIYEQYF. The CDR3 DNA sequence: TGTGCCAGCAGCGTCGACCCCGACCCGATTTACGAGCAGTACTTC.